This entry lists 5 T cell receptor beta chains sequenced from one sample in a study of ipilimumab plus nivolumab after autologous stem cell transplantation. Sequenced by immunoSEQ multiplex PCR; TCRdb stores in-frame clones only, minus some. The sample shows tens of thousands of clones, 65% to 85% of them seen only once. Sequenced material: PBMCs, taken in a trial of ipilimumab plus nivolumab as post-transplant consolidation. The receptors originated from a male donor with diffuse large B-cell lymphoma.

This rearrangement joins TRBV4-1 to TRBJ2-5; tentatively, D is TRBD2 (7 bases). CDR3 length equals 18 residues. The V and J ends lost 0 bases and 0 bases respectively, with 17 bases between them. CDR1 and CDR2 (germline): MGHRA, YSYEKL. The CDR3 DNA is TGCGCCAGCAGCCAAGATCTAGGGGCGGGGGCGAACCAAGAGACCCAGTACTTC. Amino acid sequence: CASSQDLGAGANQETQYF.

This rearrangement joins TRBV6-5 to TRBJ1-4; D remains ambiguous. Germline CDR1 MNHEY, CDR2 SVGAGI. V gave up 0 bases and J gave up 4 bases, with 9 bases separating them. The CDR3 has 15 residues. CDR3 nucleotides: TGTGCCAGCAGTTACTCGAACGGAGTTAATGAAAAACTGTTTTTT. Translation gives CASSYSNGVNEKLFF.

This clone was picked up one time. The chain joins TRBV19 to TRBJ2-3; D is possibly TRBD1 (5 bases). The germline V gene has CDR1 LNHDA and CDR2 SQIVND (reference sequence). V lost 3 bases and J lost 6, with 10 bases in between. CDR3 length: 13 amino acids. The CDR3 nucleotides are TGTGCCAGTAGTATGGGGCCCAGGGATACGCAGTATTTT. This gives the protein CASSMGPRDTQYF.

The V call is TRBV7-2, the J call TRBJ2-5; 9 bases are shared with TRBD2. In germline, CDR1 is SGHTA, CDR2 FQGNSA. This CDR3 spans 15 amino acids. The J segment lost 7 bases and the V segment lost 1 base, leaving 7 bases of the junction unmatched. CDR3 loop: CASSLDGLARVTQYF. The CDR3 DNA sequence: TGTGCCAGCAGCTTAGATGGACTAGCGCGGGTGACCCAGTACTTC.

CDR3 protein: CASSQARYNSGNTIYF. The CDR3 DNA reads as TGCGCCAGCAGCCAAGCCAGGTATAACTCTGGAAACACCATATATTTT. The V gene is TRBV4-3, the J gene TRBJ1-3; D call uncertain. CDR3 length equals 16 residues. V shed 1 base and J shed 0 bases, with 10 bases lying between them. CDR1 and CDR2 (germline): LGHNA, YSLEER.